This T cell receptor (beta chain) originates from a study of shared clonotypes between healthy human individuals. Each PCR replicate from the sorted subsets contained around 200 ng DNA, which is tens of thousands of T cell genomes. Study processing details: Filtering differed since immunoSEQ provided only junctions, with no quality scores. Libraries were prepared by immunoSEQ multiplex PCR; TCRdb keeps only in-frame clonotypes and omits some of them. The V and J calls and clone size come from that table; D and trimming were worked out from the DNA. The sample includes under 2,500,000 clones, approximately 94% of them seen just once. The sample taken for sequencing was naive CD4+ T cells sorted from blood. Subset noted: CD45RA+ positively selected. The sequence was obtained from a man younger than 35 in good health.

CDR3 coding DNA: TGTGCCAGCAGTTACTTAGGGGGCGCGGGGGAGACCCAGTACTTC. Protein product: CASSYLGGAGETQYF. The rearrangement joins TRBV6-5 to TRBJ2-5, with D possibly TRBD1 on 7 matching bases. This CDR3 region has 15 residues. The germline CDR1 and CDR2 sequences are MNHEY and SVGAGI. The V and J ends lost 1 base and 5 bases respectively, with 14 bases between them.